The clone carrying this T cell receptor (beta chain) was detected a few times. Its antigen is unidentified. This entry belongs to a study of blood T cells in healthy people across ages. Findings of the study overall: It was not known whether donors were CMV positive (a possible confounder of expanded clonotype changes). Estimated diversity that came from one million T cells was considered an underestimate.

The authors ran a second PCR of about 6 to 11 cycles using a sample-barcoded 5' primer and a J-beta primer mix. Each TCR beta cDNA got a 12-nucleotide random molecular identifier. TCRdb reprocessed the 5' RACE reads with MiXCR, giving one entry per CDR3 protein. Altogether about 680,000 distinct CDR3 sequences are present, approximately 50% being singletons, with the ten largest covering about 32%. Sample: blood. This TCR came from a woman aged 60-75 years in good health.

The CDR3, as DNA: TGTGCCAGCAGAGCGACAGGCTTCAATTCCTACGAGCAGTACTTC. Protein product: CASRATGFNSYEQYF. This chain joins TRBV28 and TRBJ2-7, with D tentatively TRBD1 (6 bases). Per germline, CDR1 MDHEN and CDR2 SYDVKM. Trimming took 6 bases from V and 1 from J, leaving 16 bases between them. The CDR3 extends over 15 amino acids.